What follows describes a single T cell receptor (beta chain). Its antigen remains unidentified. Unique molecular identifiers featured in how the TCRbeta library was prepared. TCRdb called the PCR reads again in MiXCR, with one record for every CDR3 protein. The top ten clones hold just over 2% of a sample with roughly 500,000 distinct CDR3 sequences, about 10% of them seen once. These data originate in a study of T-cell reconstitution after alpha-beta-depleted transplantation in children. The study, taken as a whole, reports: Most T-cell counts and diversity one year after the transplant came from T cells that were newly produced. As was reported, about two months after transplant, alpha-beta T cells came from several hundred expanded graft clones. Recipient T cells and thymic progenitors that survived were the source of the high TCRbeta diversity seen at day 60 in some patients.

Germline CDR1 and CDR2: SGHRS and YFSETQ. The V and J ends lost 1 base and 5 bases, in that order; junction bases with no gene match: 11. The CDR3 consists of 17 residues. The chain is built from TRBV5-1 and TRBJ2-3; the match to TRBD1 covers 9 bases. The sequence was obtained from a child younger than 10 with inherited bone marrow failure, due to receive a stem cell transplant. Here the sequenced sample was PBMCs, taken before TCRalphabeta/CD19-depleted stem cell transplant. CDR3 residues: CASSLRDSDRGEDTQYF. The CDR3 DNA follows: TGCGCCAGCAGCTTGAGGGATTCTGACAGGGGGGAAGATACGCAGTATTTT.